The 2 T cell receptor beta chains below were found in one sample sequenced in a study of radiation and T cells in renal cell carcinoma. Sequencing was performed with immunoSEQ multiplex PCR; in TCRdb, only in-frame clones are kept and a portion is missing. The table records about 140,000 clones, less than 90% of them present only once. Time point reported: baseline pretreatment blood. Specified treatment: 15 Gy SBRT to primary tumor, nephrectomy 4 weeks later. Here the sequenced sample was blood, taken from a patient whose treatment included radiotherapy and nephrectomy. Source of these receptors: a woman aged 50 to 60 with renal cell carcinoma.

This chain connects TRBV11-2 to TRBJ2-7, with a tentative D call TRBD1 (5 bases). Trimming left V 5 bases short and J 2 bases short, with 13 bases between. In germline, CDR1 is SGHAT, CDR2 FQNNGV. CDR3 size: 14 residues. CDR3: CASSPTPGPYEQYF. For the CDR3, the DNA is TGTGCCAGCAGCCCCACCCCAGGGCCCTACGAGCAGTACTTC.

The gene calls are TRBV9 and TRBJ1-2; 7 nucleotides line up with TRBD1. The CDR3 has 15 amino acids. V lost 0 bases and J lost 3; bases outside the gene matches: 5. CDR1 is SGDLS, CDR2 YYNGEE, per germline. The CDR3 DNA is TGTGCCAGCAGCGTAGTGGCAGGGGGGGACTATGGCTACACCTTC. Amino acids: CASSVVAGGDYGYTF.